These 5 T cell receptor beta chains were all obtained from the same sample, sequenced in a study of blood T cell repertoires in COVID-19. Profiled with immunoSEQ multiplex PCR; TCRdb holds only in-frame clones, not every one. Among more than 300,000 clones listed, 80% to 90% were seen once. Sequenced sample: peripheral blood. These receptor sequences come from a woman in her twenties or thirties with COVID-19, enrolled during active disease.

V gene TRBV7-9 combines with J gene TRBJ1-2; 8 positions match TRBD1. CDR3 length: 15 residues. Trimming at V came to 2 bases and at J to 4 bases, leaving 6 bases not matched to a gene. Germline CDR1 is SEHNR and CDR2 is FQNEAQ (reference sequence). DNA for the CDR3: TGTGCCAGCAGCTTATACCCAGGGGGCGCCTATGGCTACACCTTC. Protein product: CASSLYPGGAYGYTF.

This chain uses TRBV30 with TRBJ2-7; 7 positions match TRBD1. CDR1 GTSNPN and CDR2 SVGIG come from the germline V gene (reference sequence). V gave up 8 bases and J gave up 5 bases; unmatched junction bases: 9. The CDR3 has 12 residues. In nucleotides, the CDR3 is TGTGCCCACCAGACAGGGTCCCACGAGCAGTACTTC. Its translation: CAHQTGSHEQYF. The full variable domain, with the rest looked up from reference TRBV30 and TRBJ2-7, is SQTIHQWPATLVQPVGSPLSLECTVEGTSNPNLYWYRQAAGRGLQLLFYSVGIGQISSEVPQNLSASRPQDRQFILSSKKLLLSDSGFYLCAHQTGSHEQYFGPGTRLTVT.

The J gene is TRBJ1-5, the V gene TRBV28; possibly TRBD1 for D (5 bases). Germline lookup yields CDR1 MDHEN and CDR2 SYDVKM. Trimming took 7 bases from V and 0 from J, leaving 19 bases between them. The CDR3 is 17 residues long. The CDR3 loop reads CASTSRWGVHSNQPQHF. For the CDR3, the DNA is TGTGCCAGCACCTCTCGGTGGGGGGTTCATAGCAATCAGCCCCAGCATTTT. The full variable domain, in which reference TRBV28 and TRBJ1-5 provide the parts outside the CDR3, is DVKVTQSSRYLVKRTGEKVFLECVQDMDHENMFWYRQDPGLGLRLIYFSYDVKMKEKGDIPEGYSVSREKKERFSLILESASTNQTSMYLCASTSRWGVHSNQPQHFGDGTRLSIL.

This chain links TRBV6-5 with TRBJ1-2; 7 bases match TRBD1. The germline V gene has CDR1 MNHEY and CDR2 SVGAGI. V shed 7 bases, J shed 5 bases, and the junction held 7 bases outside the gene matches. CDR3 length: 13 residues. In DNA form, the CDR3 reads TGTGCCAGCAAGGAGGGGGCGCGGTATGGCTACACCTTC. Residues: CASKEGARYGYTF.

The V call is TRBV2, the J call TRBJ2-1, with a weak D call TRBD2 (6 bases). CDR3 length equals 14 residues. Germline V gives CDR1 SNHLY, CDR2 FYNNEI. The V and J ends lost 9 bases and 1 base respectively, with 13 bases between them. CDR3 amino acids: CASRRDLSYNEQFF. CDR3 bases: TGTGCCAGTAGACGGGACTTGTCCTACAATGAGCAGTTCTTC.